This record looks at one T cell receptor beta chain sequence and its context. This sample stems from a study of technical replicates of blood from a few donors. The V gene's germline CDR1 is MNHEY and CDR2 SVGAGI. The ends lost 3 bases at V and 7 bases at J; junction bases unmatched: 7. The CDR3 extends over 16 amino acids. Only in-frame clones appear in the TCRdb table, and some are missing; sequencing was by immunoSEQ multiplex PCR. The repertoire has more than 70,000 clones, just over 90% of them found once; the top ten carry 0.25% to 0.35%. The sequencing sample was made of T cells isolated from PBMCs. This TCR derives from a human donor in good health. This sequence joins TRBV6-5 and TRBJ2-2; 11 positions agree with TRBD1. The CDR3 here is CASSYRGQGANGELFF. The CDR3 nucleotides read TGTGCCAGCAGTTATAGAGGACAGGGGGCAAACGGGGAGCTGTTTTTT.